The rows below give T cell receptor beta chains drawn from one sample of a study of blood T cells in healthy people across ages. Via MiXCR, TCRdb re-called the 5' RACE reads, giving one row per CDR3 protein. Among 650,000 to 1,000,000 distinct CDR3 sequences listed, around 36% were seen once. Material for sequencing was blood. Receptor source: a man younger than 35 in good health. CDR3s include the opening cysteine and the closing phenylalanine or tryptophan.

CDR3aa	v_gene	j_gene
CSARNGIPSNQPQHF	TRBV20-1	TRBJ1-5
CASSPPQGMAGYTF	TRBV5-6	TRBJ1-2
CASQRGVSYNEQFF	TRBV28	TRBJ2-1
CASSQSPPRGTETQYF	TRBV4-2	TRBJ2-5
CASSPGGNRMWSMNTEAFF	TRBV5-5	TRBJ1-1
CASSSRRTAVQETQYF	TRBV7-9	TRBJ2-5
CASSLMGGQETQYF	TRBV7-3	NA
CAISGLTGHEETQYF	TRBV10-3	TRBJ2-5
CASSLPVNEKLFF	TRBV28	TRBJ1-4
CASSITRDGVYGYTF	TRBV7-2	TRBJ1-2
CASSFPPSSGTTGYEQYF	TRBV28	TRBJ2-7
CASGDVAIKAQHF	TRBV2	TRBJ1-5
CASSSNRGPYEQFF	TRBV6-5	TRBJ2-1
CSARDTGDGYEQYF	TRBV20-1	TRBJ2-7
CASSLAALNYGYTF	TRBV27	TRBJ1-2
CASSPLDRGPGANVLTF	TRBV27	TRBJ2-6
CAISEAGSTDTQYF	TRBV10-3	TRBJ2-3
CASSHSYGYTF	TRBV3-1	TRBJ1-2